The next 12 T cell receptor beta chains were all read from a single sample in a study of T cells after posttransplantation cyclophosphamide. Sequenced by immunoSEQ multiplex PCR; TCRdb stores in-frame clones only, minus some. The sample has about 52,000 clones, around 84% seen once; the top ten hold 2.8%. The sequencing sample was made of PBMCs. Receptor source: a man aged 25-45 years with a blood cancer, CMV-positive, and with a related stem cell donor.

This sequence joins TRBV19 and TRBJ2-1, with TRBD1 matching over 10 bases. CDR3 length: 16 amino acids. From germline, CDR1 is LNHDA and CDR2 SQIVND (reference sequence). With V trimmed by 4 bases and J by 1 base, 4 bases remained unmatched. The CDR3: CASSTGTGASYNEQFF. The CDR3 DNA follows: TGTGCCAGTAGTACAGGGACAGGGGCATCCTACAATGAGCAGTTCTTC.

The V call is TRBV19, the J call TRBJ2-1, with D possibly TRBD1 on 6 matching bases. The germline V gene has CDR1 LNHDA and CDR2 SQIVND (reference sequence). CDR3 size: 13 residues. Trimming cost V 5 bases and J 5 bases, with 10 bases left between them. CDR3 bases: TGTGCCAGTAGTTGGGGACAAAACAATGAGCAGTTCTTC. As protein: CASSWGQNNEQFF. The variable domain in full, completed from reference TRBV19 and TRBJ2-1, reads DGGITQSPKYLFRKEGQNVTLSCEQNLNHDAMYWYRQDPGQGLRLIYYSQIVNDFQKGDIAEGYSVSREKKESFPLTVTSAQKNPTAFYLCASSWGQNNEQFFGPGTRLTVL.

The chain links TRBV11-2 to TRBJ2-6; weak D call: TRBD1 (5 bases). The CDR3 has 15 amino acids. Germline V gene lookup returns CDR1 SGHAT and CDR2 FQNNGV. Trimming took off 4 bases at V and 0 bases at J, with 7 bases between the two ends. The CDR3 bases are TGTGCCAGCAGCTCGACAGCCTCTGGGGCCAACGTCCTGACTTTC. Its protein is CASSSTASGANVLTF.

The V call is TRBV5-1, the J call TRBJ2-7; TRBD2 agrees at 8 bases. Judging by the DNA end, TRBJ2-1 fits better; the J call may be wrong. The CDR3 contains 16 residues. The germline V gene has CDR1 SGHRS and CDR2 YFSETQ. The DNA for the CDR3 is TGCGCCAGCACTAACGGACTAGCCGCCAGAAACAATGAGCAGTTCTTC. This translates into CASTNGLAARNNEQFF.

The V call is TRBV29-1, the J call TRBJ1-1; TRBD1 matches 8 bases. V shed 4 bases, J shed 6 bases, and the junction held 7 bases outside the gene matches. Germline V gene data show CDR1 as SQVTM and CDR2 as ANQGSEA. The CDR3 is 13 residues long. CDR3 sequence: CSVVVAGGSEAFF. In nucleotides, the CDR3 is TGCAGCGTTGTTGTGGCAGGGGGCTCTGAAGCTTTCTTT.

CDR3 nucleotide sequence: TGTGCCAGCAGCCCTATTATCGGGAGACCCGCCTCCTACAATGAGCAGTTCTTC. Translating gives CASSPIIGRPASYNEQFF. The chain joins TRBV11-3 to TRBJ2-1; possibly TRBD2 for D (6 bases). The CDR3 is made up of 18 amino acids. V was shortened by 5 bases and J by 0 bases, with 20 bases between the two germline ends. Per the germline V gene, CDR1 is SGHNT and CDR2 is YENEEA.

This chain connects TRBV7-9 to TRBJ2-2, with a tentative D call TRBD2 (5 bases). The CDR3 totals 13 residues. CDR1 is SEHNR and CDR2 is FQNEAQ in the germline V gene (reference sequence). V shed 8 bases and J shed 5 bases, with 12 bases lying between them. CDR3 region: CASRRDLTGELFF. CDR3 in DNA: TGTGCCAGCCGACGGGATCTAACCGGGGAGCTGTTTTTT. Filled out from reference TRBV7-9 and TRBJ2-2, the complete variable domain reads DTGVSQNPRHKITKRGQNVTFRCDPISEHNRLYWYRQTLGQGPEFLTYFQNEAQLEKSRLLSDRFSAERPKGSFSTLEIQRTEQGDSAMYLCASRRDLTGELFFGEGSRLTVL.

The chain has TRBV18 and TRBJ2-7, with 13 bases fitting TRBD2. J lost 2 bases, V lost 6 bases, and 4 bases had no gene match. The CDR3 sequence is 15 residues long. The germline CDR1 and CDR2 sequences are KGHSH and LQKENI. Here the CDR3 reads CASSPGTSGTYEQYF. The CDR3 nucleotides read TGTGCCAGCTCCCCCGGGACTAGCGGGACCTACGAGCAGTACTTC.

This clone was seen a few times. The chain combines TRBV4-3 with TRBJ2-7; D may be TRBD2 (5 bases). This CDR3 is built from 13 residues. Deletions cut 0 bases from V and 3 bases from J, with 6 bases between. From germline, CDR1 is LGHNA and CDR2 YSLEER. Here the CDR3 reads CASSQEGSYEQYF. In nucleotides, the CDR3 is TGCGCCAGCAGCCAAGAAGGGAGCTACGAGCAGTACTTC.

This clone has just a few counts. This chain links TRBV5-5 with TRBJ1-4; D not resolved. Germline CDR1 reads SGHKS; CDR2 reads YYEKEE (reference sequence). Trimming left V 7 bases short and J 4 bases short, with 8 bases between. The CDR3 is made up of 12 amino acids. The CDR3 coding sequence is TGTGCCAGCGGTCACGGTAATGAAAAACTGTTTTTT. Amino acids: CASGHGNEKLFF.

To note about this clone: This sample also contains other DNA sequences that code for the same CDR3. CDR3 loop: CASRANRLTSNQPQHF. In DNA, the CDR3 is TGCGCCAGCAGGGCCAACAGGTTGACCAGCAATCAGCCCCAGCATTTT. The chain recombines TRBV10-2 with TRBJ1-5; maybe TRBD1 (5 bases). The CDR3 loop spans 16 amino acids. V shed 6 bases and J shed 1 base, with 16 bases lying between them. CDR1 and CDR2 (germline): WSHSY, SAAADI.

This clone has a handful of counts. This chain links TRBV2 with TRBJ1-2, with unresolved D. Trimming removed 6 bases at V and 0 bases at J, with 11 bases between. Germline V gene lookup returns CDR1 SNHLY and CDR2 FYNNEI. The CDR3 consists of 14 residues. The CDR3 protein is CASRWGGANYGYTF. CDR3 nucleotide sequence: TGTGCCAGCAGGTGGGGAGGAGCTAACTATGGCTACACCTTC.